Shown below are 25 T cell receptor beta chains from a single sample sequenced in a study of cytomegalovirus exposure and HLA in healthy donors. A multiplex PCR was run with 60 Vbeta primers and 13 Jbeta primers. Repertoires were generated with immunoSEQ multiplex PCR, while TCRdb's copy carries only in-frame clones and drops some. The data contain about 78,000 clones, 65% to 80% of them seen just once; the ten biggest clones take up roughly 10%. The sequenced material came from PBMCs. These receptors came from a woman in her 40s in good health and CMV-seropositive.

The chain combines TRBV6-5 with TRBJ2-2; maybe TRBD2 (6 bases). The CDR3 consists of 15 residues. CDR1 is MNHEY and CDR2 is SVGAGI in the germline V gene. Trimming took off 6 bases at V and 4 bases at J, with 15 bases between the two ends. The CDR3 DNA sequence: TGTGCCAGCAGGCGGGGCCTCGACGGCACCGGGGAGCTGTTTTTT. It encodes CASRRGLDGTGELFF.

The V call is TRBV30, the J call TRBJ1-1; possible D gene TRBD1, 6 bases. CDR1 is GTSNPN, CDR2 SVGIG, per germline (reference sequence). V was pared by 5 bases and J by 7 bases, with 17 bases between. The CDR3 extends over 13 amino acids. Here the CDR3 DNA reads TGTGCCTGGCTTACTCAGGGGATGGGTGAAGCTTTCTTT. Encoded protein: CAWLTQGMGEAFF.

The gene calls are TRBV5-1 and TRBJ2-3, with 15 bases that match TRBD2. Per the germline V gene, CDR1 is SGHRS and CDR2 is YFSETQ. Trimming cost V 0 bases and J 2 bases; bases outside gene matches: 4. The CDR3 consists of 18 residues. The chain's CDR3 is CASSLGGLAGGLTDTQYF. Written as DNA, the CDR3 is TGCGCCAGCAGCTTGGGGGGACTAGCGGGAGGCCTCACAGATACGCAGTATTTT.

This rearrangement joins TRBV6-5 to TRBJ2-5; 8 bases align to TRBD2. With the DNA end fitting TRBJ2-7 better, the J assignment may be wrong. In germline, CDR1 is MNHEY, CDR2 SVGAGI. This CDR3 has 16 residues. In DNA form, the CDR3 reads TGTGCCAGCAGTTCATGGGGCAGCGGGGGAGGCTACGAGCAGTACTTC. Residues: CASSSWGSGGGYEQYF.

The chain links TRBV27 to TRBJ2-3; tentatively, D is TRBD2 (6 bases). Germline V gene lookup returns CDR1 MNHEY and CDR2 SMNVEV (reference sequence). The CDR3 has 14 residues. Trimming cost V 4 bases and J 2 bases, with 10 bases left between them. The CDR3 DNA is TGTGCCAGCAGTTCCCGGGAGACCACAGATACGCAGTATTTT. It translates to CASSSRETTDTQYF.

The V call is TRBV7-8, the J call TRBJ1-5; 9 bases map to TRBD1. Germline-derived CDR1 and CDR2 are SGHVS and FQNEAQ. The trim removed 4 bases at V and 3 bases at J, leaving 10 bases unmatched. The CDR3 is 17 residues long. The CDR3 loop is CASSSNVHRGLNQPQHF. CDR3 in DNA: TGTGCCAGCAGCTCGAACGTCCACAGGGGGCTCAATCAGCCCCAGCATTTT.

V usage is TRBV9 and J usage is TRBJ2-5; TRBD2 matches at 12 bases. The CDR3 consists of 19 residues. Per the germline V gene, CDR1 is SGDLS and CDR2 is YYNGEE. V was pared by 4 bases and J by 0 bases, with 13 bases of the junction left unmatched. The CDR3 nucleotides read TGTGCCAGCAGCTCCCCCGGGACTAGCGGGTTCCTTCACCAAGAGACCCAGTACTTC. Translated, it gives CASSSPGTSGFLHQETQYF.

The chain recombines TRBV4-2 with TRBJ2-2; TRBD1 matches at 8 bases. Germline CDR1 is LGHNA and CDR2 is YNFKEQ. V trimming: 3 bases; J trimming: 2 bases; junction bases outside the gene matches: 8. There are 17 residues in the CDR3. DNA of the CDR3: TGTGCCAGCAGCCACCACCCGGGACAGGAAAACACCGGGGAGCTGTTTTTT. Amino acids: CASSHHPGQENTGELFF.

This chain connects TRBV5-1 to TRBJ2-1; 9 nucleotides align to TRBD2. This CDR3 spans 15 amino acids. V gave up 4 bases and J gave up 2 bases; unmatched junction bases: 4. Germline V CDR1 and CDR2: SGHRS, YFSETQ. As DNA, the CDR3 is TGCGCCAGCAGCGAGACTAGCGGTACCTACAATGAGCAGTTCTTC. Translation: CASSETSGTYNEQFF.

The chain is built from TRBV19 and TRBJ1-5; 11 bases map to TRBD1. V dropped 9 bases and J dropped 8; count of bases not matched to a gene: 9. CDR3 length: 14 amino acids. CDR1 LNHDA and CDR2 SQIVND come from the germline V gene (reference sequence). For the CDR3, the DNA is TGTGCCAGCAGTGGGACAGGGGGTTTGGAGCCCCAGCATTTT. Residues: CASSGTGGLEPQHF. Together with reference TRBV19 and TRBJ1-5, the CDR3 gives the full variable domain: DGGITQSPKYLFRKEGQNVTLSCEQNLNHDAMYWYRQDPGQGLRLIYYSQIVNDFQKGDIAEGYSVSREKKESFPLTVTSAQKNPTAFYLCASSGTGGLEPQHFGDGTRLSIL.

The rearrangement uses TRBV7-2 and TRBJ1-2, with D unresolved. Trimming stripped 1 base from V and 1 base from J, with 7 bases between. This CDR3 region has 14 residues. Germline loops: CDR1 SGHTA, CDR2 FQGNSA. CDR3 DNA: TGTGCCAGCAGCTTAGGGCAAATTAACTATGGCTACACCTTC. The encoded protein is CASSLGQINYGYTF.

The chain is built from TRBV5-1 and TRBJ1-3, with 8 bases identical to TRBD1. Germline trimming cut 4 bases from V and 4 bases from J; bases unmatched to any gene: 13. CDR1 and CDR2 (germline): SGHRS, YFSETQ. The CDR3 is made up of 17 amino acids. The CDR3 spells CASSRTPDRGRGNTIYF. For the CDR3, the DNA is TGCGCCAGCAGCCGCACACCCGACAGGGGAAGAGGAAACACCATATATTTT. Full variable domain (rest looked up from reference TRBV5-1 and TRBJ1-3): KAGVTQTPRYLIKTRGQQVTLSCSPISGHRSVSWYQQTPGQGLQFLFEYFSETQRNKGNFPGRFSGRQFSNSRSEMNVSTLELGDSALYLCASSRTPDRGRGNTIYFGEGSWLTVV.

Remarks on this clone: No conserved phenylalanine or tryptophan is present at the end of the CDR3, so a read error is the likely explanation. Because the CDR3's place on the DNA is in doubt, the DNA is left out and the CDR3 is given as listed by TCRdb. The chain links TRBV21-1 to TRBJ2-7; the D segment call TRBD2 is taken from the table without a DNA check. TRBV21-1 is noted as a pseudogene. From its first to its last residue, the CDR3 has 17 amino acids. Here the CDR3 reads CASSNGVHGVDSYEQYL.

The chain uses TRBV10-1 and TRBJ2-5, with D perhaps matching TRBD1 (6 bases). Germline V CDR1 and CDR2: WNHNN, SYGVQD (reference sequence). V was trimmed by 0 bases and J by 2 bases, leaving 13 bases between them. CDR3 length: 16 amino acids. In DNA, the CDR3 is TGCGCCAGCAGTGAGTCGGGGAAAGGGGGACAAGAGACCCAGTACTTC. This gives the protein CASSESGKGGQETQYF.

The chain is built from TRBV6-5 and TRBJ1-2; D is unresolved. Germline CDR1 is MNHEY and CDR2 is SVGAGI. V lost 0 bases to trimming and J lost 2 bases, with 13 bases between them. The CDR3 has 16 residues. This CDR3 is CASSYSNSALNYGYTF. The CDR3 nucleotides are TGTGCCAGCAGTTACTCGAACTCCGCGCTGAACTATGGCTACACCTTC.

A remark on this clone: A junction end diverges from the germline sequence, so it may reflect a read error. The chain carries TRBV25-1 and TRBJ1-2; a possible D gene is TRBD1 (5 bases). Germline assignment: CDR1 MGHDK and CDR2 SYGVNS. The CDR3 extends over 15 amino acids. CDR3 coding DNA: TGTGCCAGCAGTGTTAACCCGCAGGGTAACTATGGCTACCCCTTC. It encodes CASSVNPQGNYGYPF.

This sequence joins TRBV2 and TRBJ2-7, with 7 bases lining up with TRBD1. The CDR3 consists of 15 residues. J was trimmed by 5 bases and V by 3 bases; bases with no gene match: 10. Germline V gene sequence: CDR1 SNHLY, CDR2 FYNNEI. CDR3 bases: TGTGCCAGCAGTGAGCAGGGGGTTTTAAGTAACGAGCAGTACTTC. Its translation is CASSEQGVLSNEQYF. Based on the CDR3 plus reference TRBV2 and TRBJ2-7, the full variable domain is EPEVTQTPSHQVTQMGQEVILRCVPISNHLYFYWYRQILGQKVEFLVSFYNNEISEKSEIFDDQFSVERPDGSNFTLKIRSTKLEDSAMYFCASSEQGVLSNEQYFGPGTRLTVT.

The rearrangement joins TRBV9 to TRBJ2-1; a possible D gene is TRBD2 (6 bases). This CDR3 spans 17 amino acids. V dropped 0 bases and J dropped 0 bases, with 13 bases sitting between them. CDR1 SGDLS and CDR2 YYNGEE come from the germline V gene. CDR3 sequence (DNA): TGTGCCAGCAGCGTAGGTGGAGGGGCAAGCTCCTACAATGAGCAGTTCTTC. Amino acids: CASSVGGGASSYNEQFF.

This sequence joins TRBV12-5 and TRBJ2-7, with a possible D match to TRBD2 (6 bases). V gave up 4 bases and J gave up 3 bases, with 7 bases separating them. This CDR3 spans 12 amino acids. Germline V gene sequence: CDR1 LGHNT, CDR2 FRNRAP. The CDR3: CASGWDFYEQYF. CDR3 bases: TGTGCTAGTGGTTGGGACTTCTACGAGCAGTACTTC. The full variable domain, with the rest looked up from reference TRBV12-5 and TRBJ2-7, is DARVTQTPRHKVTEMGQEVTMRCQPILGHNTVFWYRQTMMQGLELLAYFRNRAPLDDSGMPKDRFSAEMPDATLATLKIQPSEPRDSAVYFCASGWDFYEQYFGPGTRLTVT.

The chain has TRBV7-9 and TRBJ1-3, with D uncertain. Trimming cost V 0 bases and J 8 bases, with 11 bases left between them. The CDR3 runs to 14 residues. Germline V gene data show CDR1 as SEHNR and CDR2 as FQNEAQ (reference sequence). Here the CDR3 DNA reads TGTGCCAGCAGCTTAGCCTTAAAGTCGGACACCATATATTTT. As protein: CASSLALKSDTIYF.

This chain joins TRBV18 and TRBJ2-7, with 10 bases matching TRBD1. Germline CDR1 and CDR2: KGHSH and LQKENI. The CDR3 sequence is 15 residues long. Unmatched junction bases numbered 8, after V lost 5 bases and J lost 4 bases. CDR3 sequence (DNA): TGTGCCAGCTCAACTGTGACAGGGGGCGGATACGAGCAGTACTTC. Its protein product is CASSTVTGGGYEQYF.

This clone was counted a few times. This chain joins TRBV6-5 and TRBJ2-1; 10 bases match TRBD1. The length of the CDR3 is 15 residues. V shed 6 bases and J 7 bases; nucleotides not matched to a gene: 9. Germline loops: CDR1 MNHEY, CDR2 SVGAGI. CDR3 sequence: CASRSGTGVFNEQFF. The CDR3 DNA reads as TGTGCCAGCAGGTCCGGGACAGGGGTATTTAATGAGCAGTTCTTC.

J is TRBJ1-1 and V is TRBV5-1; D may be TRBD1 (5 bases). Trimming shortened V by 4 bases and J by 1 base, and 14 bases separated the two germline ends. Germline values: CDR1 SGHRS, CDR2 YFSETQ. This CDR3 is built from 15 residues. In nucleotides, the CDR3 is TGCGCCAGCAGCCCGGGGGGTTCAGGGAACACTGAAGCTTTCTTT. Protein product: CASSPGGSGNTEAFF.

The J gene is TRBJ1-5, the V gene TRBV9, with 7 positions matching TRBD1. V shed 4 bases, J shed 5 bases, and the junction held 12 bases outside the gene matches. This CDR3 region has 16 residues. Germline values: CDR1 SGDLS, CDR2 YYNGEE. CDR3 region: CASSSHRGQLYQPQHF. In nucleotides, the CDR3 is TGTGCCAGCAGCTCTCACAGGGGACAGTTATATCAGCCCCAGCATTTT.

The chain has TRBV28 and TRBJ1-4; tentatively, D is TRBD1 (5 bases). The CDR3 is 15 residues long. Trimming pared 3 bases from V and 6 bases from J, leaving 14 bases between. Germline V lookup: CDR1 MDHEN, CDR2 SYDVKM. In DNA form, the CDR3 reads TGTGCCAGCAGTTTGTTCGGGCAGGGTGATGAAAAACTGTTTTTT. Protein product: CASSLFGQGDEKLFF. The variable domain in full, with the rest retrieved from reference TRBV28 and TRBJ1-4, is DVKVTQSSRYLVKRTGEKVFLECVQDMDHENMFWYRQDPGLGLRLIYFSYDVKMKEKGDIPEGYSVSREKKERFSLILESASTNQTSMYLCASSLFGQGDEKLFFGSGTQLSVL.